The text below deals with one T cell receptor beta chain. Resections that were taken during corrective heart surgery supplied the thymus tissue. This entry is derived from a study of human thymus T cells. Data came from immunoSEQ multiplex PCR; TCRdb stores just in-frame clones and leaves some out. The profile shows around 70,000 clones, roughly 94% of them singletons. V gave up 5 bases and J gave up 2 bases, with 25 bases separating them. Germline CDR1 and CDR2: MNHEY and SMNVEV (reference sequence). The CDR3 totals 19 residues. The chain carries TRBV27 and TRBJ2-1; the D call may be TRBD1 or TRBD2 (7 bases each). Sequenced sample: thymus tissue. The sequence was collected from a girl under three years old with a congenital heart defect but otherwise immunologically healthy. CDR3 amino acids: CASSTGQLGGPQTYNEQFF. The CDR3 nucleotides read TGTGCCAGCAGTACGGGACAGCTGGGAGGGCCACAGACCTACAATGAGCAGTTCTTC.